This entry lists 15 T cell receptor beta chains sequenced from one sample in a study of T cells in tuberculosis. Time point of the sample: new active TB diagnosis, blood taken before or within 7 days of starting treatment. TCRdb keeps only in-frame clones here, not all; method: immunoSEQ multiplex PCR. The sample lists 20,000 to 25,000 clones; about 85% were seen once. The sequenced sample was PBMCs, obtained at tuberculosis diagnosis. The receptor source for this set is an adult with tuberculosis.

The CDR3, as DNA: TGCGCCAGCAGTCAGTACGGGACTAATGAAAAACTGTTTTTT. It translates to CASSQYGTNEKLFF. The J gene is TRBJ1-4, the V gene TRBV23-1; D not resolved. TRBV23-1 is an ORF, and what it does is uncertain. The CDR3 spans 14 residues. Trimming cost V 3 bases and J 2 bases, with 7 bases left between them.

The chain combines TRBV6-6 with TRBJ1-1, with 8 nucleotides matching TRBD1. CDR1 is MNHNY and CDR2 is SVGAGI in the germline V gene (reference sequence). V lost 7 bases to trimming and J lost 10 bases; unmatched junction nucleotides: 11. The length of the CDR3 is 13 residues. CDR3 DNA sequence: TGTGCCAGCAAAAAGGGAACAGGGGGGAGAGCTTTCTTT. Encoded protein: CASKKGTGGRAFF.

This chain links TRBV5-4 with TRBJ2-2, with 9 positions matching TRBD1. Unmatched junction bases numbered 9, after V lost 4 bases and J lost 5 bases. The CDR3 is 16 amino acids. Germline lookup yields CDR1 SGHNT and CDR2 YYREEE (reference sequence). CDR3 sequence reads: CASSPPDRGGTGELFF. In nucleotides, the CDR3 is TGTGCCAGCAGCCCTCCGGACAGGGGTGGGACCGGGGAGCTGTTTTTT.

The chain has TRBV16 and TRBJ2-7; a possible D gene is TRBD2 (5 bases). Per germline, CDR1 KGHSY and CDR2 FQNENV. Trimming removed 0 bases from V and 3 bases from J, with 15 bases in between. This CDR3 region has 16 residues. CDR3 sequence: CASSQSKSNRGYEQYF. As DNA, the CDR3 is TGTGCCAGCAGCCAATCTAAAAGCAACCGGGGCTACGAGCAGTACTTC.

The gene calls are TRBV7-2 and TRBJ2-2; TRBD1 is a possible D gene (5 bases). Trimming left V 4 bases short and J 4 bases short, with 10 bases between. The germline V gene encodes CDR1 SGHTA and CDR2 FQGNSA. The CDR3 consists of 14 residues. CDR3 in amino acids: CASSSQGSTGELFF. CDR3 DNA sequence: TGTGCCAGCAGCTCCCAGGGTTCCACCGGGGAGCTGTTTTTT.

The rearrangement joins TRBV15 to TRBJ1-1; 10 bases line up with TRBD1. The CDR3 length is 14 residues. Per germline, CDR1 LNHNV and CDR2 YYDKDF (reference sequence). The trim removed 5 bases at V and 11 bases at J, leaving 11 bases unmatched. The CDR3 region has the DNA TGTGCCACCAGCGCCGGGACAGGGGTTCAGTGGGCTTTCTTT. The encoded protein is CATSAGTGVQWAFF.

The V and J genes are TRBV5-5 and TRBJ1-1, with unresolved D. Germline lookup yields CDR1 SGHKS and CDR2 YYEKEE (reference sequence). The CDR3 has 14 amino acids. V lost 3 bases and J lost 1, with 10 bases in between. For the CDR3, the DNA is TGTGCCAGCAGCTCCCCGAGAAGGAACACTGAAGCTTTCTTT. This sequence encodes CASSSPRRNTEAFF. The whole variable domain, filled in from reference TRBV5-5 and TRBJ1-1, reads DAGVTQSPTHLIKTRGQQVTLRCSPISGHKSVSWYQQVLGQGPQFIFQYYEKEERGRGNFPDRFSARQFPNYSSELNVNALLLGDSALYLCASSSPRRNTEAFFGQGTRLTVV.

In this sample, this clone turned up a few times. Written as DNA, the CDR3 is TGCAGCGTTCTGCGGGGCTCCTACGAGCAGTACTTC. This sequence encodes CSVLRGSYEQYF. J is TRBJ2-7 and V is TRBV29-1, with D tentatively TRBD2 (6 bases). CDR1 is SQVTM, CDR2 ANQGSEA, per germline. The ends were cut back, 5 bases at V and 0 bases at J, with 8 bases in the middle. This CDR3 has 12 residues.

This clone was recorded a few times. The rearrangement uses TRBV4-3 and TRBJ1-1, with TRBD1 as a possible D gene (6 bases). Germline CDR1 LGHNA, CDR2 YSLEER. V was clipped by 0 bases and J by 10 bases, with 12 bases between them. This CDR3 is 13 amino acids long. CDR3 loop: CASSQDRQGIAFF. The CDR3 DNA is TGCGCCAGCAGCCAAGATCGGCAGGGGATAGCTTTCTTT.

The chain has TRBV18 and TRBJ2-5; D possibly corresponds to TRBD2 (6 bases). Germline V gene sequence: CDR1 KGHSH, CDR2 LQKENI. Trimming pared 2 bases from V and 5 bases from J, leaving 15 bases between. The CDR3 extends over 15 amino acids. CDR3: CASSPGSGVEETQYF. The DNA of the CDR3 is TGTGCCAGCTCACCAGGGTCGGGAGTGGAGGAGACCCAGTACTTC.

The CDR3 region is CASSLAQQETQYF. The CDR3 region has the DNA TGTGCCAGCAGTTTGGCACAGCAAGAGACCCAGTACTTC. The chain combines TRBV28 with TRBJ2-5; D gene ambiguous. CDR3 size: 13 residues. V was trimmed by 3 bases and J by 2 bases, leaving 7 bases between them. Germline loops: CDR1 MDHEN, CDR2 SYDVKM.

Written as DNA, the CDR3 is TGTGCCATCAGTGAAGGACAGGGTAGCAATCAGCCCCAGCATTTT. Protein product: CAISEGQGSNQPQHF. The V call is TRBV10-3, the J call TRBJ1-5, with TRBD1 matching 8 bases. The germline gives CDR1 ENHRY, CDR2 SYGVKD. CDR3 length equals 15 residues. V gave up 3 bases and J gave up 0 bases; unmatched junction bases: 1.

The chain has TRBV5-1 and TRBJ2-3; TRBD2 agrees at 9 bases. V lost 0 bases, J lost 3 bases, and 5 bases stayed unmatched. This CDR3 is 16 amino acids long. Germline loops: CDR1 SGHRS, CDR2 YFSETQ. CDR3 in amino acids: CASSLGGGGATDTQYF. The DNA of the CDR3 is TGCGCCAGCAGCTTGGGAGGCGGGGGGGCGACAGATACGCAGTATTTT.

The rearrangement joins TRBV6-5 to TRBJ2-5; TRBD1 aligns across 10 bases. The J segment lost 5 bases and the V segment lost 5 bases, leaving 5 bases of the junction unmatched. The CDR3 contains 14 residues. Per the germline V gene, CDR1 is MNHEY and CDR2 is SVGAGI. The CDR3 DNA follows: TGTGCCAGCAGTCCGGGACAGGGGATGGAGACCCAGTACTTC. This translates into CASSPGQGMETQYF.

The rearrangement uses TRBV28 and TRBJ2-2; 9 bases are a match to TRBD2. Germline CDR1 is MDHEN and CDR2 is SYDVKM. The CDR3 sequence is 16 residues long. V was pared by 7 bases and J by 6 bases, with 12 bases of the junction left unmatched. CDR3 DNA sequence: TGTGCCAGCAAATGGGGAGCGGGAGGTTTAGCCGGGGAGCTGTTTTTT. Its protein product is CASKWGAGGLAGELFF.